This is a list of T cell receptor beta chains from one sample in a study of beta chain features in type 1 diabetes. TCRdb keeps only in-frame clones here, not all; method: immunoSEQ multiplex PCR. The table records hundreds of thousands of clones, more than 12% of them present only once. Specimen: naive CD4+ T cells from blood. Receptors originate from a man between 18 and 35 years old with type 1 diabetes. CDR3s include the opening cysteine and the closing phenylalanine or tryptophan. D genes are given only for firm matches. Where a row states a size, it is once, few, many or the class of an expanded clone; other rows omit it.

j_gene,v_gene,d_gene,len,abundance,CDR3nt,CDR3aa
TRBJ1-1,TRBV7-9,.,15,few,TGTGCCAGCAGCTTACGCAGACGATTGAACACTGAAGCTTTCTTT,CASSLRRRLNTEAFF
TRBJ1-1,TRBV4-3,TRBD1,16,few,TGCGCCAGCAGCCAAGACCCGGGACAGGAGAACACTGAAGCTTTCTTT,CASSQDPGQENTEAFF
TRBJ2-1,TRBV29-1,TRBD1,14,few,TGCAGCGGGAGTGGTGGACAGGTCTACAATGAGCAGTTCTTC,CSGSGGQVYNEQFF
TRBJ2-1,TRBV7-2,TRBD2,15,.,TGTGCCAGCAGCGCAAGACTAGCGGGGCACAATGAGCAGTTCTTC,CASSARLAGHNEQFF
TRBJ2-3,TRBV5-1,.,16,.,TGCGCCAGCAGCCTTCGGTCCTCAGCTCCCACAGATACGCAGTATTTT,CASSLRSSAPTDTQYF
TRBJ2-7,TRBV29-1,TRBD2,16,few,TGCAGCGCCTCTAAAGGGACTAGCGGGATCCGCTACGAGCAGTACTTC,CSASKGTSGIRYEQYF
TRBJ2-5,TRBV5-1,.,14,.,TGCGCCAGCAGCTTAGACATGTACCAAGAGACCCAGTACTTC,CASSLDMYQETQYF
TRBJ2-3,TRBV19,.,15,.,TGTGCCAGTAGTATTCCCTTCCCTGGAGGGGATACGCAGTATTTT,CASSIPFPGGDTQYF
TRBJ2-4,TRBV30,.,18,few,TGTGCCTGCCACCGGGGTAGCGGAGAGAGGATAGCCAAAAACATTCAGTACTTC,CACHRGSGERIAKNIQYF
TRBJ2-5,TRBV10-3,TRBD2,16,.,TGTGCCATCAGTGAGGCGAGCGGGGGCTTTGTGGAGACCCAGTACTTC,CAISEASGGFVETQYF
TRBJ2-7,TRBV5-1,.,12,.,TGCGCCAGCAGCGGCACAGGCTACGAGCAGTACTTC,CASSGTGYEQYF
TRBJ1-6,TRBV7-2,.,14,.,TGTGCCAGTCGCGAGGGCCCGAATAATTCACCCCTCCACTTT,CASREGPNNSPLHF
TRBJ2-7,TRBV25-1,.,12,.,TGTGCCAGCAGTGAATCCTCCCACGAGCAGTACTTC,CASSESSHEQYF
TRBJ2-1,TRBV10-3,.,15,few,TGTGCCATCAGTGATGCTAGGGGCTCCTACAATGAGCAGTTCTTC,CAISDARGSYNEQFF
TRBJ2-2,TRBV5-4,TRBD1,16,few,TGTGCCAGCAGCTCCCCGGGACAGGGAAACACCGGGGAGCTGTTTTTT,CASSSPGQGNTGELFF
TRBJ2-1,TRBV6-5,TRBD2,13,few,TGTGCCAGCAGTTCCCCCGGGACTAGCGTCGCATTCTTC,CASSSPGTSVAFF
TRBJ2-2,TRBV4-2,TRBD2,14,few,TGTGCCAGCAGCCTCGGCGGGGGACCCGGGGAGCTGTTTTTT,CASSLGGGPGELFF
TRBJ2-7,TRBV18,.,12,.,TGTGCCAGCACTACGGACGGCTACGAGCAGTACTTC,CASTTDGYEQYF
TRBJ2-6,TRBV6-4,.,14,.,TGTGCCAGCCGGCGGGGACGTGGGGCCAACGTCCTGACTTTC,CASRRGRGANVLTF
TRBJ2-6,TRBV4-1,.,15,.,TGCGCCAGCAGCCAAGGATTGTTTGGGGCCAACGTCCTGACTTTC,CASSQGLFGANVLTF
TRBJ2-1,TRBV19,.,13,few,TGTGCCAGTAGCGTGGACGCCTACAATGAGCAGTTCTTC,CASSVDAYNEQFF
TRBJ1-3,TRBV11-2,TRBD1,14,.,TGTGCCAGCCTCCTGGGGGACAGAGGGAACACCATATATTTT,CASLLGDRGNTIYF
TRBJ2-6,TRBV10-3,TRBD2,18,.,TGTGCCATCAGTGGGGGACTAGCGGGAAGCTCTGGGGCCAACGTCCTGACTTTC,CAISGGLAGSSGANVLTF
TRBJ2-7,TRBV2,.,14,few,TGTGCCAGCAGCGTCACAGGAGTTCCCTACGAGCAGTACTTC,CASSVTGVPYEQYF
TRBJ2-2,TRBV7-8,.,17,.,TGTGCCAGCAGCTTCCTCCCTATACGGGACCTCACCGGGGAGCTGTTTTTT,CASSFLPIRDLTGELFF
TRBJ2-3,TRBV7-2,.,13,.,TGTGCCAGCAGCGGACGGGGCCTTGATACGCAGTATTTT,CASSGRGLDTQYF
TRBJ2-1,TRBV10-3,TRBD2,16,.,TGTGCCATCAGCGAAGGACTAGCGGGAGGGTACAATGAGCAGTTCTTC,CAISEGLAGGYNEQFF
TRBJ2-2,TRBV30,.,14,few,TGTGCCTGGATTGGACTAATGAACACCGGGGAGCTGTTTTTT,CAWIGLMNTGELFF
TRBJ2-1,TRBV19,.,15,.,TGTGCCAGTAGTCCATCAGCGCTGGCTTTCAATGAGCAGTTCTTC,CASSPSALAFNEQFF
TRBJ2-1,TRBV7-2,.,15,few,TGTGCCAGCAGCTTAGACATGAGCTCCTACAATGAGCAGTTCTTC,CASSLDMSSYNEQFF
TRBJ2-3,TRBV10-1,TRBD2,16,.,TGCGCCAGCAGTGGGACTAGCGGGTCTTACACAGATACGCAGTATTTT,CASSGTSGSYTDTQYF
TRBJ1-2,TRBV7-9,.,12,.,TGTGCCAGCAGCTTAGAAAATCGCGGCTACACCTTC,CASSLENRGYTF
TRBJ1-6,TRBV10-3,.,14,few,TGTGCCATCAGTGAGGGGCAGGGGAGTTCACCCCTCCACTTT,CAISEGQGSSPLHF
TRBJ1-2,TRBV14,.,12,.,TGTGCCAGCAGCCAAACGGCGGAGCCGCATCACTTC,CASSQTAEPHHF
TRBJ2-1,TRBV7-9,.,13,few,TGTGCCAGCAGCTTAGCGGATCGGGGATTCAAGTTCTTC,CASSLADRGFKFF
TRBJ1-2,TRBV7-2,.,14,.,TGTGCCAGCAGCTTGCCGGGACTATTTTATGGCTACACCTTC,CASSLPGLFYGYTF
TRBJ1-3,TRBV30,.,15,.,TGTGCCTGGAAGCAGGGGACGAACTCTGGAAACACCATATATTTT,CAWKQGTNSGNTIYF
TRBJ2-3,TRBV19,.,14,.,TGTGCCAGTAGTAACAGGGCGGGGACAGATACGCAGTATTTT,CASSNRAGTDTQYF